These 22 T cell receptor beta chains were all obtained from the same sample, sequenced in a study of lymphopenia after photon versus proton radiotherapy. Assay: immunoSEQ multiplex PCR; the TCRdb copy retains only in-frame clones and omits some. The sample records roughly 64,000 clones, 87% being singletons. Sequences were derived from peripheral blood, sampled from a patient treated with proton-based radiotherapy. These receptor sequences come from a man at least 80 years old with esophageal cancer.

This clone has more than one count but fewer than ten. The CDR3: CASTIDNDYGYTF. CDR3 DNA: TGTGCCAGCACCATAGACAACGACTATGGCTACACCTTC. The rearrangement links TRBV7-9 to TRBJ1-2; D unclear. The V gene's germline CDR1 is SEHNR and CDR2 FQNEAQ (reference sequence). This CDR3 is built from 13 residues. V shed 7 bases and J shed 3 bases, with 12 bases lying between them.

The CDR3 is CASSRQGTEQFF. The CDR3 nucleotides are TGCGCCAGCAGCCGACAGGGGACTGAGCAGTTCTTC. The V gene is TRBV5-1, the J gene TRBJ2-1; 8 bases are shared with TRBD1. CDR1 and CDR2 (germline): SGHRS, YFSETQ. Trimming took 4 bases from V and 9 from J; bases not matched to a gene: 3. This CDR3 region has 12 residues. The variable domain in full, completed from reference TRBV5-1 and TRBJ2-1, reads KAGVTQTPRYLIKTRGQQVTLSCSPISGHRSVSWYQQTPGQGLQFLFEYFSETQRNKGNFPGRFSGRQFSNSRSEMNVSTLELGDSALYLCASSRQGTEQFFGPGTRLTVL.

This clone was observed a single time. The CDR3 loop is CASSLLAGGPDEQFF. CDR3 sequence (DNA): TGTGCCAGCAGTTTGCTAGCGGGCGGGCCCGATGAGCAGTTCTTC. The rearrangement links TRBV27 to TRBJ2-1; 8 bases agree with TRBD2. The CDR3 has 15 residues. Trimming removed 3 bases from V and 8 bases from J; junction bases left unmatched: 9. The V gene's germline CDR1 is MNHEY and CDR2 SMNVEV (reference sequence).

This chain connects TRBV30 to TRBJ1-2, with TRBD1 as a possible D gene (5 bases). V lost 5 bases, J lost 7 bases, and 14 bases lay in between. Per germline, CDR1 GTSNPN and CDR2 SVGIG (reference sequence). CDR3 length equals 12 residues. The CDR3 spells CAWGQGFSGYTF. In nucleotides, the CDR3 is TGTGCCTGGGGCCAGGGTTTTTCTGGCTACACCTTC.

This chain joins TRBV6-5 and TRBJ1-1; TRBD1 aligns across 7 bases. From germline, CDR1 is MNHEY and CDR2 SVGAGI. The J segment lost 11 bases and the V segment lost 4 bases, leaving 7 bases of the junction unmatched. This CDR3 is 12 amino acids long. CDR3 in amino acids: CASSLTGDLAFF. In nucleotides, the CDR3 is TGTGCCAGCAGTTTAACAGGGGATCTGGCTTTCTTT.

This chain joins TRBV9 and TRBJ2-2, with 9 bases fitting TRBD2. This CDR3 comprises 16 residues. In germline, CDR1 is SGDLS, CDR2 YYNGEE. J was trimmed by 7 bases and V by 0 bases; bases with no gene match: 7. The CDR3 sequence: CASSVVAGGLHGELFF. The CDR3 DNA reads as TGTGCCAGCAGCGTAGTTGCGGGGGGGCTGCACGGGGAGCTGTTTTTT. The variable domain in full, with the rest retrieved from reference TRBV9 and TRBJ2-2, is DSGVTQTPKHLITATGQRVTLRCSPRSGDLSVYWYQQSLDQGLQFLIQYYNGEERAKGNILERFSAQQFPDLHSELNLSSLELGDSALYFCASSVVAGGLHGELFFGEGSRLTVL.

This CDR3 is CASSYSGGREAFF. DNA for the CDR3: TGTGCCAGCAGTTACTCCGGGGGGCGTGAAGCTTTCTTT. This rearrangement joins TRBV6-5 to TRBJ1-1, with D tentatively TRBD1 (6 bases). V gave up 0 bases and J gave up 7 bases, with 9 bases separating them. The CDR3 totals 13 residues. Germline values: CDR1 MNHEY, CDR2 SVGAGI.

The V gene is TRBV11-2, the J gene TRBJ1-1, with D uncertain. This CDR3 comprises 13 residues. Trimming removed 4 bases at V and 6 bases at J, with 12 bases between. Germline V gives CDR1 SGHAT, CDR2 FQNNGV. The CDR3 here is CASSWSTAAEAFF. DNA for the CDR3: TGTGCCAGCAGCTGGTCCACGGCCGCTGAAGCTTTCTTT.

The J gene is TRBJ2-5, the V gene TRBV10-2; D possibly corresponds to TRBD1 (5 bases). CDR1 is WSHSY and CDR2 is SAAADI in the germline V gene. Trimming removed 6 bases at V and 1 base at J, with 15 bases between. The CDR3 spans 15 residues. CDR3 DNA: TGCGCCAGCAGAAGTGGAAAGGGGATCCAAGAGACCCAGTACTTC. It translates to CASRSGKGIQETQYF.

This chain uses TRBV2 with TRBJ2-1; TRBD2 agrees at 12 bases. This CDR3 spans 12 amino acids. The junction had 2 bases not matched to a gene; V was cut back by 7 bases and J by 10 bases. CDR1 is SNHLY and CDR2 is FYNNEI in the germline V gene. As DNA, the CDR3 is TGTGCCAGCATGACTAGCGGGGGAGAGCAGTTCTTC. It yields the protein CASMTSGGEQFF.

The chain joins TRBV6-5 to TRBJ2-7; a possible D gene is TRBD2 (6 bases). This CDR3 spans 13 amino acids. V lost 6 bases, J lost 2 bases, and 11 bases lay in between. Looked up from germline, CDR1 is MNHEY and CDR2 is SVGAGI. The CDR3 region has the DNA TGTGCCAGCAGGGGGACTCTAACCTACGAGCAGTACTTC. Protein: CASRGTLTYEQYF.

This clone appeared a few times. This rearrangement joins TRBV6-6 to TRBJ1-2, with D unresolved. The germline V gene encodes CDR1 MNHNY and CDR2 SVGAGI (reference sequence). With 5 bases removed from V and 8 bases from J, the gap between germline ends came to 18 bases. This CDR3 has 14 residues. Here the CDR3 reads CASSPQDGIWGYTF. The CDR3 DNA is TGTGCCAGCAGTCCTCAGGACGGTATATGGGGCTACACCTTC.

This chain joins TRBV30 and TRBJ1-4, with a tentative D call TRBD1 (6 bases). V lost 1 base, J lost 2 bases, and 8 bases lay in between. Looked up from germline, CDR1 is GTSNPN and CDR2 is SVGIG (reference sequence). The CDR3 totals 14 residues. The CDR3 here is CAWSADSTNEKLFF. The DNA of the CDR3 is TGTGCCTGGAGTGCGGACAGCACTAATGAAAAACTGTTTTTT. The whole variable domain, filled in from reference TRBV30 and TRBJ1-4, reads SQTIHQWPATLVQPVGSPLSLECTVEGTSNPNLYWYRQAAGRGLQLLFYSVGIGQISSEVPQNLSASRPQDRQFILSSKKLLLSDSGFYLCAWSADSTNEKLFFGSGTQLSVL.

The chain carries TRBV2 and TRBJ2-7; D might be TRBD2 (6 bases). The V and J ends lost 6 bases and 0 bases respectively, with 12 bases between them. The CDR3 is made up of 14 amino acids. Germline loops: CDR1 SNHLY, CDR2 FYNNEI. CDR3 sequence reads: CASRGDGSSYEQYF. For the CDR3, the DNA is TGTGCCAGCAGGGGGGACGGGAGCTCCTACGAGCAGTACTTC.

Details on this clone: This may arise from a read error, as a much more abundant clone is one base away. The V gene is TRBV7-3, the J gene TRBJ2-7, with a possible D match to TRBD1 (6 bases). Germline CDR1 reads SGHTA; CDR2 reads FQGTGA. The CDR3 is made up of 16 amino acids. V dropped 5 bases and J dropped 5 bases, with 22 bases sitting between them. The CDR3 loop is CASSPGTRGERDEQYF. The CDR3 region has the DNA TGTGCCAGCAGCCCCGGGACAAGGGGCGAAAGGGACGAGCAGTACTTC.

The gene calls are TRBV11-2 and TRBJ1-4; the D is unclear. This CDR3 has 11 amino acids. The V and J ends lost 1 base and 10 bases respectively, with 4 bases between them. Germline CDR1 is SGHAT and CDR2 is FQNNGV. CDR3 DNA sequence: TGTGCCAGCAGCTTAGCCGGAAAACTGTTTTTT. Translation gives CASSLAGKLFF. Looking up the rest from reference TRBV11-2 and TRBJ1-4 gives the full variable domain: EAGVAQSPRYKIIEKRQSVAFWCNPISGHATLYWYQQILGQGPKLLIQFQNNGVVDDSQLPKDRFSAERLKGVDSTLKIQPAKLEDSAVYLCASSLAGKLFFGSGTQLSVL.

The chain carries TRBV19 and TRBJ2-1, with a possible D match to TRBD1 (6 bases). CDR1 LNHDA and CDR2 SQIVND come from the germline V gene (reference sequence). This CDR3 spans 12 amino acids. Trimming removed 10 bases from V and 10 bases from J, with 17 bases in between. The CDR3 region has the DNA TGTGCCACCGCGAGGGGGTTGGGGGAGCAGTTCTTC. It yields the protein CATARGLGEQFF.

The gene calls are TRBV18 and TRBJ1-1; 7 bases align to TRBD1. The V segment lost 6 bases and the J segment 1 base; nucleotides outside the gene matches: 17. The germline V gene has CDR1 KGHSH and CDR2 LQKENI. The CDR3 contains 18 residues. The CDR3 spells CASSLRTSGTVKNTEAFF. The CDR3 nucleotides read TGTGCCAGCTCCCTCAGGACAAGCGGGACAGTTAAGAACACTGAAGCTTTCTTT.

The genes are TRBV11-3 and TRBJ2-2; D unresolved. The V end lost 4 bases, the J end lost 2 bases, and 5 bases lay between the germline ends. The CDR3 spans 13 residues. The germline gives CDR1 SGHNT, CDR2 YENEEA. The CDR3, as DNA: TGTGCCAGCAGCTCCTACAACACCGGGGAGCTGTTTTTT. It is translated as CASSSYNTGELFF.

This clone is a singleton in its sample. The chain employs TRBV28 and TRBJ1-4; 11 bases are a match to TRBD1. Germline V gene data show CDR1 as MDHEN and CDR2 as SYDVKM. V shed 5 bases, J shed 7 bases, and the junction held 18 bases outside the gene matches. This CDR3 region has 19 residues. CDR3 sequence: CASSLFLDRGRSLAEKLFF. CDR3 in DNA: TGTGCCAGCAGTCTTTTTTTGGACAGGGGGCGATCCTTGGCTGAAAAACTGTTTTTT.

Comments on this clone: At one boundary the junction diverges from the germline segment, which might be a read error. The chain couples TRBV18 to TRBJ1-1; perhaps TRBD1 as D (5 bases). The CDR3 contains 13 residues. Germline V lookup: CDR1 KGHSH, CDR2 LQKENI. This chain's CDR3 is CASSPPGGTEAFF. The CDR3 bases are TGTGCCAGCTCTCCACCCGGGGGGACTGAAGCTTTCTTT.

The chain has TRBV7-8 and TRBJ1-2; no clear D. V lost 5 bases to trimming and J lost 7 bases, with 20 bases between them. Looked up from germline, CDR1 is SGHVS and CDR2 is FQNEAQ. CDR3 length: 15 residues. The CDR3 region has the DNA TGTGCCAGCAGCCCAACTGGTAGGACCCAGGCTGGCTACACCTTC. Protein sequence: CASSPTGRTQAGYTF.